Below, 20 T cell receptor beta chains from the same sample are listed, as sequenced in a study of PD-1 blockade in classical Hodgkin lymphoma. As for time point: cycle 4 day 1 (C4D1), after less than 7 weeks of nivolumab. All patients experienced relapse after autologous stem cell transplantation, and brentuximab vedotin exposure was variable. Only in-frame clones appear in the TCRdb table, and some are missing; sequencing was by immunoSEQ multiplex PCR. The repertoire holds approximately 65,000 clones, less than 95% seen once, with 10% in the top ten. Sample: peripheral blood mononuclear cells (PBMCs), taken before the fourth cycle of nivolumab. The receptor source for this set is a human donor with classical Hodgkin lymphoma.

CDR3 amino acids: CASSPFLGDRAPYEQYF. In nucleotides, the CDR3 is TGTGCCAGCAGCCCATTTCTAGGGGACAGGGCCCCCTACGAGCAGTACTTC. This chain uses TRBV7-9 with TRBJ2-7; 9 bases match TRBD1. The CDR3 sequence is 17 residues long. The germline V gene has CDR1 SEHNR and CDR2 FQNEAQ (reference sequence). V shed 5 bases, J shed 2 bases, and the junction held 13 bases outside the gene matches. Full variable domain (outside the CDR3, taken from reference TRBV7-9 and TRBJ2-7): DTGVSQNPRHKITKRGQNVTFRCDPISEHNRLYWYRQTLGQGPEFLTYFQNEAQLEKSRLLSDRFSAERPKGSFSTLEIQRTEQGDSAMYLCASSPFLGDRAPYEQYFGPGTRLTVT.

The V gene is TRBV25-1, the J gene TRBJ1-3, with D maybe TRBD1 (5 bases). CDR1 and CDR2 from the germline V gene are MGHDK and SYGVNS. V lost 10 bases, J lost 0 bases, and 19 bases lay in between. The CDR3 has 16 amino acids. This CDR3 is CATSFGGGYSGNTIYF. The CDR3 DNA is TGTGCCACCTCGTTCGGCGGGGGGTACTCTGGAAACACCATATATTTT.

The chain combines TRBV14 with TRBJ1-4; TRBD1 is a possible D gene (5 bases). The length of the CDR3 is 14 residues. Germline V lookup: CDR1 SGHDN, CDR2 FVKESK. V lost 4 bases and J 4 bases, leaving 10 bases between the germline ends. CDR3 DNA sequence: TGTGCCAGCAGCCCGGGACTGCTTAATGAAAAACTGTTTTTT. Translation: CASSPGLLNEKLFF.

The chain has TRBV15 and TRBJ2-5; TRBD1 matches 8 bases. The CDR3 sequence is 15 residues long. Germline V gene data show CDR1 as LNHNV and CDR2 as YYDKDF (reference sequence). J gave up 5 bases and V 1 base, and 6 bases lay outside the gene matches. The CDR3 sequence: CATSRGQGAGETQYF. The CDR3 region has the DNA TGTGCCACCAGCAGAGGCCAGGGGGCTGGGGAGACCCAGTACTTC.

The chain links TRBV27 to TRBJ1-1; the match to TRBD1 covers 9 bases. The CDR3 totals 16 residues. V gave up 3 bases and J gave up 1 base; unmatched junction bases: 6. Looked up from germline, CDR1 is MNHEY and CDR2 is SMNVEV (reference sequence). The CDR3 DNA follows: TGTGCCAGCAGTTTCTACCCACAGGGGGCGAACACTGAAGCTTTCTTT. It codes for CASSFYPQGANTEAFF.

This rearrangement joins TRBV6-5 to TRBJ2-5, with D tentatively TRBD2 (5 bases). The J call may be incorrect, as the DNA end agrees better with TRBJ2-7. Germline assignment: CDR1 MNHEY and CDR2 SVGAGI. This CDR3 has 15 amino acids. The CDR3 region is CASSYTTGSGYEQYF. The CDR3 bases are TGTGCCAGCAGTTACACGACGGGCTCGGGGTACGAGCAGTACTTC.

This chain connects TRBV7-2 to TRBJ2-1; maybe TRBD1 (6 bases). Germline assignment: CDR1 SGHTA and CDR2 FQGNSA. Trimming left V 5 bases short and J 9 bases short, with 14 bases between. CDR3 length: 13 amino acids. The CDR3 nucleotides read TGTGCCAGCAGCAATCCAGGGGACGCTGAGCAGTTCTTC. Its protein product is CASSNPGDAEQFF.

The V and J genes are TRBV5-1 and TRBJ2-7; D call uncertain. V was shortened by 4 bases and J by 9 bases, with 17 bases between the two germline ends. The CDR3 totals 13 residues. Per the germline V gene, CDR1 is SGHRS and CDR2 is YFSETQ. The CDR3 loop is CASSPEIWSAQYF. For the CDR3, the DNA is TGCGCCAGCAGCCCCGAAATTTGGTCGGCGCAGTACTTC.

The rearrangement links TRBV9 to TRBJ2-1, with D perhaps being TRBD1 or TRBD2 (6 bases each). Germline V CDR1 and CDR2: SGDLS, YYNGEE. The V gene lost 4 bases and the J gene lost 4 bases, with 21 bases spanning the gap. The CDR3 extends over 17 amino acids. The CDR3 sequence: CASSPPLSGAPYNEQFF. Here the CDR3 DNA reads TGTGCCAGCAGCCCCCCGCTCTCGGGGGCGCCGTACAATGAGCAGTTCTTC. The full variable domain, rest sourced from reference TRBV9 and TRBJ2-1, is DSGVTQTPKHLITATGQRVTLRCSPRSGDLSVYWYQQSLDQGLQFLIQYYNGEERAKGNILERFSAQQFPDLHSELNLSSLELGDSALYFCASSPPLSGAPYNEQFFGPGTRLTVL.

The chain carries TRBV7-2 and TRBJ2-3; 7 bases are a match to TRBD1. The ends lost 4 bases at V and 1 base at J; junction bases unmatched: 8. The CDR3 is made up of 16 amino acids. Germline loops: CDR1 SGHTA, CDR2 FQGNSA. The CDR3 region has the DNA TGTGCCAGCAGCTGGTCCGGGACAGCAGGCACAGATACGCAGTATTTT. It yields the protein CASSWSGTAGTDTQYF.

The chain couples TRBV7-9 to TRBJ2-3; 7 bases match TRBD2. V lost 3 bases and J lost 2; bases outside the gene matches: 8. The germline V gene has CDR1 SEHNR and CDR2 FQNEAQ (reference sequence). The CDR3 runs to 16 residues. The CDR3 protein is CASSLRASGLTDTQYF. The DNA of the CDR3 is TGTGCCAGCAGCTTGAGGGCTAGCGGCCTCACAGATACGCAGTATTTT.

This chain uses TRBV7-9 with TRBJ1-1, with D possibly TRBD1 on 5 matching bases. The CDR3 extends over 14 amino acids. V was pared by 1 base and J by 3 bases, with 9 bases between. The germline V gene has CDR1 SEHNR and CDR2 FQNEAQ (reference sequence). The CDR3 DNA reads TGTGCCAGCAGCTTAGTTTGGGGGGACACTGAAGCTTTCTTT. Its protein product is CASSLVWGDTEAFF.

This rearrangement joins TRBV19 to TRBJ2-7; TRBD1 might be the D (6 bases). Between the trimmed V and J ends, which lost 3 bases and 0 bases, there was a span of 12 bases. The CDR3 is 15 residues long. CDR1 LNHDA and CDR2 SQIVND come from the germline V gene (reference sequence). This chain's CDR3 is CASSILRGSSYEQYF. The CDR3 bases are TGTGCCAGTAGTATCCTGAGGGGGAGCTCCTACGAGCAGTACTTC.

The V and J genes are TRBV4-1 and TRBJ1-2; D unresolved. The V end lost 1 base, the J end lost 4 bases, and 4 bases lay between the germline ends. This CDR3 is 12 amino acids long. Germline V gives CDR1 MGHRA, CDR2 YSYEKL. The CDR3 coding sequence is TGCGCCAGCAGCCAAGTGACCTATGGCTACACCTTC. It is translated as CASSQVTYGYTF.

This chain links TRBV29-1 with TRBJ2-3; D gene ambiguous. This CDR3 region has 13 residues. Trimming stripped 5 bases from V and 2 bases from J, with 11 bases between. Germline V gene data show CDR1 as SQVTM and CDR2 as ANQGSEA. As DNA, the CDR3 is TGCAGCGTTTCTACTACAACCACAGATACGCAGTATTTT. It yields the protein CSVSTTTTDTQYF.

The V and J genes are TRBV7-8 and TRBJ1-2, with D possibly being TRBD1 (5 bases). Germline-derived CDR1 and CDR2 are SGHVS and FQNEAQ. V lost 5 bases, J lost 7 bases, and 17 bases lay in between. The CDR3 contains 14 residues. The CDR3 DNA is TGTGCCAGCAGCCTCGGGACCTCCAGTGTTGGCTACACCTTC. The encoded protein is CASSLGTSSVGYTF.

The V and J genes are TRBV6-1 and TRBJ1-1; D is undetermined. V was shortened by 8 bases and J by 0 bases, with 13 bases between the two germline ends. The germline V gene has CDR1 MNHNS and CDR2 SASEGT. The CDR3 is 14 amino acids. The CDR3 DNA sequence: TGTGCCAGCGCCCGAGTGGCAGTGAACACTGAAGCTTTCTTT. Its protein product is CASARVAVNTEAFF.

The chain joins TRBV7-9 to TRBJ1-1; possible D gene TRBD1, 6 bases. Germline lookup yields CDR1 SEHNR and CDR2 FQNEAQ (reference sequence). The CDR3 is 13 amino acids. V lost 4 bases and J 7 bases, leaving 13 bases between the germline ends. In DNA form, the CDR3 reads TGTGCCAGCAGCTCGGTTCCCAGGGGTGAAGCTTTCTTT. Protein sequence: CASSSVPRGEAFF.

The gene calls are TRBV6-5 and TRBJ2-1; no reliable D call. This CDR3 contains 13 residues. The V end was cut by 0 bases, the J end by 5 bases, with 5 bases between. Germline assignment: CDR1 MNHEY and CDR2 SVGAGI. The CDR3 loop is CASSYSQNNEQFF. CDR3 coding DNA: TGTGCCAGCAGTTACTCGCAAAACAATGAGCAGTTCTTC.

The J gene is TRBJ1-4, the V gene TRBV6-6; no firm D call. V lost 6 bases to trimming and J lost 6 bases, with 14 bases between them. CDR1 is MNHNY and CDR2 is SVGAGI in the germline V gene (reference sequence). CDR3 length: 14 amino acids. The CDR3 region is CASRPRGLDEKLFF. For the CDR3, the DNA is TGTGCCAGCAGGCCGCGGGGTCTTGATGAAAAACTGTTTTTT.